Below, 13 T cell receptor beta chains from the same sample are listed, as sequenced in a study of CXCR3-negative and CXCR3-positive naive CD8 T cells. Points from the study as a whole: Hydrophobicity was higher for TRB CDR3s found in CXCR3-positive naive cells than in CXCR3-negative naive cells.

Libraries were UMI-labeled 5' RACE TRB cDNA. One entry per CDR3 protein, without DNA, is what TCRdb gives after re-calling the 5' RACE reads. Its listing shows more than 80,000 distinct CDR3 sequences. These receptors lack a known antigen. The sample was naive CXCR3+ CD8+ T cells from blood. Stated subset: CD45RO-CCR7+CD27+CD95- naive CD8+ T cells expressing CXCR3 (TNR3+). Every receptor here comes from a human donor in good health. Some clones in this sample may be carry-over from other donors' samples.

This rearrangement joins TRBV7-2 to TRBJ1-2; as DNA is missing, the TRBD1 call by TCRdb cannot be tested. Germline values: CDR1 SGHTA, CDR2 FQGNSA. CDR3 length: 13 amino acids. The CDR3 sequence is CAIRSGTAYGYTF.

This sequence joins TRBV12-3 or TRBV12-4 and TRBJ2-3; checking the TCRdb D call of TRBD1 is not possible without DNA. The CDR3 is made up of 14 amino acids. CDR3: CASNPGGPGHTQYF.

This sequence joins TRBV5-1 and TRBJ2-5; the TCRdb D gene call, TRBD1, has no DNA to confirm it. The CDR3 contains 15 residues. The germline CDR1 and CDR2 sequences are SGHRS and YFSETQ. The CDR3 loop is CASSAMPGNMETQYF. The whole variable domain, filled in from reference TRBV5-1 and TRBJ2-5, reads KAGVTQTPRYLIKTRGQQVTLSCSPISGHRSVSWYQQTPGQGLQFLFEYFSETQRNKGNFPGRFSGRQFSNSRSEMNVSTLELGDSALYLCASSAMPGNMETQYFGPGTRLLVL.

V gene TRBV7-2 combines with J gene TRBJ1-2. Germline V CDR1 and CDR2: SGHTA, FQGNSA. This CDR3 has 14 amino acids. This chain's CDR3 is CASSLEPNLYGYTF. Filled out from reference TRBV7-2 and TRBJ1-2, the complete variable domain reads GAGVSQSPSNKVTEKGKDVELRCDPISGHTALYWYRQSLGQGLEFLIYFQGNSAPDKSGLPSDRFSAERTGGSVSTLTIQRTQQEDSAVYLCASSLEPNLYGYTFGSGTRLTVV.

The V call is TRBV7-4, the J call TRBJ2-7; the D call of TRBD1 rests on TCRdb alone, since no DNA is present to check it. CDR3 length: 15 amino acids. Germline CDR1 and CDR2: SGHVT and SQSDAQ. This CDR3 is CASSSNRDRGNEQYF.

V gene TRBV11-2 combines with J gene TRBJ1-1; TCRdb returns TRBD1, unconfirmable since there is no DNA. Germline CDR1 and CDR2: SGHAT and FQNNGV. The CDR3 has 13 residues. The CDR3 sequence: CASSVSPGTEAFF.

The chain couples TRBV7-9 to TRBJ1-1. CDR1 and CDR2 (germline): SEHNR, FQNEAQ (reference sequence). The CDR3 extends over 13 amino acids. The chain's CDR3 is CASFRVVGTEAFF. The variable domain in full, completed from reference TRBV7-9 and TRBJ1-1, reads DTGVSQNPRHKITKRGQNVTFRCDPISEHNRLYWYRQTLGQGPEFLTYFQNEAQLEKSRLLSDRFSAERPKGSFSTLEIQRTEQGDSAMYLCASFRVVGTEAFFGQGTRLTVV.

The chain couples TRBV2 to TRBJ1-1. This CDR3 is 15 amino acids long. Germline V gene sequence: CDR1 SNHLY, CDR2 FYNNEI. The CDR3 protein is CASSEGWRENTEAFF. The entire variable domain, with the rest obtained from reference TRBV2 and TRBJ1-1, is as follows: EPEVTQTPSHQVTQMGQEVILRCVPISNHLYFYWYRQILGQKVEFLVSFYNNEISEKSEIFDDQFSVERPDGSNFTLKIRSTKLEDSAMYFCASSEGWRENTEAFFGQGTRLTVV.

This rearrangement joins TRBV9 to TRBJ2-1. The CDR3 extends over 15 amino acids. The V gene's germline CDR1 is SGDLS and CDR2 YYNGEE. The CDR3 is CASNSGGDSYNEQFF.

CDR3 sequence: CASSRSSPGQGNQPQHF. This rearrangement joins TRBV21-1 to TRBJ1-5; TCRdb designates TRBD1, a call that cannot be tested without DNA. TRBV21-1 corresponds to a pseudogene. CDR3 length: 17 residues.

This CDR3 is CATPGQHYYEQYF. The chain couples TRBV12-3 or TRBV12-4 to TRBJ2-7; there is no DNA to check the TCRdb D call of TRBD1. The CDR3 covers 13 residues.

CDR3 region: CASRPTLAGRYTDTQYF. V usage is TRBV3-1 and J usage is TRBJ2-3; TCRdb's D call, TRBD2, is unchecked because there is no DNA. This CDR3 contains 17 residues. The V gene's germline CDR1 is LGHDT and CDR2 YNNKEL (reference sequence).

The V gene is TRBV6-5, the J gene TRBJ2-7; TCRdb returns TRBD2, unconfirmable since there is no DNA. CDR3 length equals 13 residues. Germline V CDR1 and CDR2: MNHEY, SVGAGI. CDR3: CASSSGGPYEQYF.